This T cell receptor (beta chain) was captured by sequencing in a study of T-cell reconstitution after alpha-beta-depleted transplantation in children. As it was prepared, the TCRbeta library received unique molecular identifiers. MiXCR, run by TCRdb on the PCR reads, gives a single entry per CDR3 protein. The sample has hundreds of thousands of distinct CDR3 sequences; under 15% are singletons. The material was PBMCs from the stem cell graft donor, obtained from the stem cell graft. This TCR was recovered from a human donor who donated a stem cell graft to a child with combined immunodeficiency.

The CDR3 loop is CAWSVLPGGQVEQFF. The CDR3, as DNA: TGTGCCTGGAGTGTACTTCCGGGAGGGCAGGTTGAGCAGTTCTTC. The chain employs TRBV30 and TRBJ2-1; 8 nucleotides line up with TRBD2. V lost 0 bases, J lost 9 bases, and 10 bases stayed unmatched. CDR1 and CDR2 from the germline V gene are GTSNPN and SVGIG (reference sequence). The CDR3 contains 15 residues.